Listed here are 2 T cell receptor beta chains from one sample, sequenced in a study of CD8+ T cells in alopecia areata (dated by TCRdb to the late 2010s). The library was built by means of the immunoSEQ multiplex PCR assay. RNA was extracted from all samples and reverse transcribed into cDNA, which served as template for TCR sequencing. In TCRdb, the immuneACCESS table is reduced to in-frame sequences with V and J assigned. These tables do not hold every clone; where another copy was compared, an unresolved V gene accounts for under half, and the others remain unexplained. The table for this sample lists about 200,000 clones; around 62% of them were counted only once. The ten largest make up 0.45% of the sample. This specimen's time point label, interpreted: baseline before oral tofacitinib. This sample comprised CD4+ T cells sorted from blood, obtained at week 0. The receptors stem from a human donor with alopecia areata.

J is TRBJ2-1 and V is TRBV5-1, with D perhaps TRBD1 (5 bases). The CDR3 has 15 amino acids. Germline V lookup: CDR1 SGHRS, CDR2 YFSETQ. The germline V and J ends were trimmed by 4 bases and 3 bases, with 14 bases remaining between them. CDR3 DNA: TGCGCCAGCAGCGTAAATGGACAAGTCTACAATGAGCAGTTCTTC. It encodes CASSVNGQVYNEQFF.

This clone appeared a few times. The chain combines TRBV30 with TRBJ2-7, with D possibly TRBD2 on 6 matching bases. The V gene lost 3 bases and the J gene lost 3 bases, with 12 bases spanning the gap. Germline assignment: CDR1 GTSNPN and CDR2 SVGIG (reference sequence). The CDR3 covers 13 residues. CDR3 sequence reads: CAWSPQEGYEQYF. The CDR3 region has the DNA TGTGCCTGGAGCCCACAGGAGGGCTACGAGCAGTACTTC.